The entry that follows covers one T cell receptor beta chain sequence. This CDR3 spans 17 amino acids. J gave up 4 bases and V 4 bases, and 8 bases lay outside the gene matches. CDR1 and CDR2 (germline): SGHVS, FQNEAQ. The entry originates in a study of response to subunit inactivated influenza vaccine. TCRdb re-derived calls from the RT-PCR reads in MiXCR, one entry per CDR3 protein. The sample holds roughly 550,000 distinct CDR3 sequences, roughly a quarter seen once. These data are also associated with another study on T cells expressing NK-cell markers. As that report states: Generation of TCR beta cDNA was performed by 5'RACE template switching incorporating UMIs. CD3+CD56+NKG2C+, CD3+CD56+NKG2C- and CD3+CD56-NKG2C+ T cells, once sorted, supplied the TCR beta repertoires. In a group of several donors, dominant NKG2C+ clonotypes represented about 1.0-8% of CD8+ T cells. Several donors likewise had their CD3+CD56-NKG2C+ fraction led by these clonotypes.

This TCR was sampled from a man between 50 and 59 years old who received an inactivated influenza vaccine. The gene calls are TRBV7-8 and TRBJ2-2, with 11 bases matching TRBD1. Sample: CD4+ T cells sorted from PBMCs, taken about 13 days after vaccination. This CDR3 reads CASSSGTGGLGTGELFF. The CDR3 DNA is TGTGCCAGCAGCTCCGGGACAGGGGGGTTGGGCACCGGGGAGCTGTTTTTT.